Presented here are 15 T cell receptor beta chains from one specimen sequenced in a study of blood T cell repertoires in COVID-19. TCRdb's table, derived via immunoSEQ multiplex PCR, lists solely in-frame clones and lacks some. The repertoire holds 250,000 to 300,000 clones, with 81% as singletons. Sequencing used peripheral blood. These receptors were obtained from a woman aged 60-75 years with active or convalescent COVID-19.

This clone was picked up one time. The chain links TRBV28 to TRBJ1-5, with 7 bases that match TRBD1. Germline V gene data show CDR1 as MDHEN and CDR2 as SYDVKM. This CDR3 comprises 15 residues. Germline trimming cut 5 bases from V and 0 bases from J; bases unmatched to any gene: 4. CDR3 sequence (DNA): TGTGCCAGCAGTCCGGGGACAGTTAGCAATCAGCCCCAGCATTTT. It specifies CASSPGTVSNQPQHF.

The chain carries TRBV10-3 and TRBJ1-1, with 11 nucleotides matching TRBD1. Germline CDR1 reads ENHRY; CDR2 reads SYGVKD. The J segment lost 5 bases and the V segment lost 7 bases, leaving 6 bases of the junction unmatched. The CDR3 extends over 14 amino acids. The CDR3 bases are TGTGCCATCACCGGACAGGGGGCAGGGACTGAAGCTTTCTTT. This translates into CAITGQGAGTEAFF.

The rearrangement uses TRBV24-1 and TRBJ1-5; perhaps TRBD1 as D (5 bases). The CDR3 runs 18 residues. Germline values: CDR1 KGHDR, CDR2 SFDVKD. V lost 1 base to trimming and J lost 2 bases, with 17 bases between them. CDR3 loop: CATSDFQFREAGNQPQHF. For the CDR3, the DNA is TGTGCCACCAGTGATTTTCAATTCAGGGAGGCGGGCAATCAGCCCCAGCATTTT.

V and J are TRBV18 and TRBJ2-5, with 8 bases matching TRBD1. With 2 bases clipped from V and 1 base from J, the junction kept 9 bases outside the gene matches. From germline, CDR1 is KGHSH and CDR2 LQKENI. The CDR3 loop spans 17 amino acids. As DNA, the CDR3 is TGTGCCAGCTCACCATCCCCCTCGACAGGGGTCCAAGAGACCCAGTACTTC. Residues: CASSPSPSTGVQETQYF.

V gene TRBV3-1 (or the pseudogene TRBV3-2) combines with J gene TRBJ2-2; D is possibly TRBD1 (5 bases). CDR1 is LGHDT, CDR2 YNNKEL, per germline (reference sequence). V lost 1 base and J lost 6, with 9 bases in between. There are 14 residues in the CDR3. DNA of the CDR3: TGTGCCAGCAGCCAAGCCGCAGGGTCCGGGGAGCTGTTTTTT. It encodes CASSQAAGSGELFF.

In this sample, this clone turned up a few times. J is TRBJ1-2 and V is TRBV6-6; 10 bases are a match to TRBD1. V gave up 6 bases and J gave up 8 bases; unmatched junction bases: 12. This CDR3 comprises 15 residues. The germline gives CDR1 MNHNY, CDR2 SVGAGI (reference sequence). CDR3 nucleotide sequence: TGTGCCAGCAGCCAACACCGGACAGGGGGAGAAGGCTACACCTTC. This sequence encodes CASSQHRTGGEGYTF.

This clone has more than one count but fewer than ten. V usage is TRBV3-1 (or the pseudogene TRBV3-2) and J usage is TRBJ2-3, with TRBD2 matching 9 bases. Looked up from germline, CDR1 is LGHDT and CDR2 is YNNKEL (reference sequence). The V and J ends lost 1 base and 3 bases, in that order; junction bases with no gene match: 5. The CDR3 covers 16 residues. CDR3 nucleotides: TGTGCCAGCAGCCAAGGCATAGCGGGGGCGACAGATACGCAGTATTTT. Its protein is CASSQGIAGATDTQYF.

The gene calls are TRBV9 and TRBJ2-3; unclear D gene. The CDR3 length is 15 residues. V gave up 0 bases and J gave up 4 bases, with 12 bases separating them. Germline CDR1 and CDR2: SGDLS and YYNGEE. The CDR3 loop reads CASSVGQPRSDTQYF. CDR3 bases: TGTGCCAGCAGCGTAGGGCAGCCGAGGTCAGATACGCAGTATTTT.

CDR3 amino acids: CAWAPGSASTDTQYF. CDR3 DNA sequence: TGTGCCTGGGCCCCCGGGTCAGCTAGCACAGATACGCAGTATTTT. The V gene is TRBV30, the J gene TRBJ2-3; D not resolved. The CDR3 loop spans 15 amino acids. The germline gives CDR1 GTSNPN, CDR2 SVGIG (reference sequence). Trimming removed 5 bases at V and 0 bases at J, with 15 bases between.

This chain uses TRBV5-5 with TRBJ1-2; TRBD1 matches 7 bases. CDR1 is SGHKS, CDR2 YYEKEE, per germline (reference sequence). V lost 4 bases to trimming and J lost 4 bases; unmatched junction nucleotides: 4. The CDR3 extends over 13 amino acids. The CDR3: CASSEQGSYGYTF. CDR3 nucleotide sequence: TGTGCCAGCAGCGAACAGGGGTCCTATGGCTACACCTTC.

This chain uses TRBV10-1 with TRBJ2-2; the D gene is possibly TRBD2 (5 bases). V lost 5 bases to trimming and J lost 5 bases, with 42 bases between them. The CDR3 sequence is 24 residues long. The germline V gene has CDR1 WNHNN and CDR2 SYGVQD (reference sequence). This CDR3 is CASSPGRAIRENIIIRVRTGELFF. The CDR3 nucleotides read TGCGCCAGCAGTCCTGGTCGGGCGATCCGGGAAAATATTATAATTCGGGTGAGAACCGGGGAGCTGTTTTTT.

V gene TRBV5-1 combines with J gene TRBJ2-3; TRBD2 is a possible D gene (6 bases). The CDR3 contains 16 residues. Germline V gives CDR1 SGHRS, CDR2 YFSETQ. The ends were cut back, 2 bases at V and 4 bases at J, with 17 bases in the middle. The CDR3 reads CASSFAAGTRADTQYF. The CDR3 DNA follows: TGCGCCAGCAGCTTCGCCGCGGGAACCAGGGCAGATACGCAGTATTTT.

This chain connects TRBV24-1 to TRBJ2-1, with 11 bases aligning to TRBD2. The CDR3 sequence is 19 residues long. Looked up from germline, CDR1 is KGHDR and CDR2 is SFDVKD. Trimming cost V 4 bases and J 2 bases; bases outside gene matches: 12. The CDR3 loop reads CATSEPGLAALCPYNEQFF. For the CDR3, the DNA is TGTGCCACCAGTGAACCGGGACTAGCGGCCCTTTGTCCCTACAATGAGCAGTTCTTC.

The chain combines TRBV7-2 with TRBJ2-5; 11 bases align to TRBD2. V lost 2 bases, J lost 1 base, and 9 bases stayed unmatched. The CDR3 has 18 residues. The germline V gene has CDR1 SGHTA and CDR2 FQGNSA. CDR3 residues: CASSLRPLAGGLQETQYF. The CDR3 DNA reads TGTGCCAGCAGCTTAAGGCCCTTAGCGGGGGGGCTCCAAGAGACCCAGTACTTC. The variable domain in full, with the rest retrieved from reference TRBV7-2 and TRBJ2-5, is GAGVSQSPSNKVTEKGKDVELRCDPISGHTALYWYRQSLGQGLEFLIYFQGNSAPDKSGLPSDRFSAERTGGSVSTLTIQRTQQEDSAVYLCASSLRPLAGGLQETQYFGPGTRLLVL.

The chain is built from TRBV6-5 and TRBJ2-2; 7 nucleotides agree with TRBD1. The CDR3 loop spans 15 amino acids. Trimming cost V 6 bases and J 0 bases; bases outside gene matches: 4. Germline loops: CDR1 MNHEY, CDR2 SVGAGI. As DNA, the CDR3 is TGTGCCAGCAGGCCGGGACAGACGAACACCGGGGAGCTGTTTTTT. It translates to CASRPGQTNTGELFF.